Presented here are 22 T cell receptor beta chains from one specimen sequenced in a study of blood T cells in healthy people across ages. Primed by a sample-barcoded 5' primer and a J-beta primer mix, a second PCR proceeded for roughly 7 to 11 cycles. A single record per CDR3 protein comes from TCRdb applying MiXCR to the 5' RACE reads. This sample has approximately 730,000 distinct CDR3 sequences, with around half found just once. The specimen sequenced was blood. The receptors come from a man aged 80 or over in good health.

This sequence joins TRBV12-3 or TRBV12-4 and TRBJ1-5; D not resolved. This CDR3 has 13 amino acids. Trimming shortened V by 6 bases and J by 15 bases, and 21 bases separated the two germline ends. The CDR3 is CASSLTSPGPPHF. The CDR3 nucleotides are TGTGCCAGCAGCCTCACTTCCCCCGGACCGCCGCATTTT.

The gene calls are TRBV20-1 and TRBJ2-5; D might be TRBD1 or TRBD2, each matching 5 bases. The J call may be in error: the DNA end matches TRBJ2-7 better. The CDR3 has 15 amino acids. The germline V gene encodes CDR1 DFQATT and CDR2 SNEGSKA (reference sequence). The CDR3: CSARDWGNGGYEQYF. CDR3 in DNA: TGCAGTGCTAGAGACTGGGGGAATGGTGGCTACGAGCAGTACTTC.

This clonotype came up many times. The chain is built from TRBV7-2 and TRBJ2-7; D remains unclear. V was trimmed by 2 bases and J by 3 bases, leaving 5 bases between them. The CDR3 totals 12 residues. Germline-derived CDR1 and CDR2 are SGHTA and FQGNSA. For the CDR3, the DNA is TGTGCCAGCAGCTTAAACGGCTACGAGCAGTACTTC. Protein: CASSLNGYEQYF.

This chain joins TRBV12-3 or TRBV12-4 and TRBJ1-4; a possible D gene is TRBD1 (5 bases). Trimming took 6 bases from V and 7 from J, leaving 15 bases between them. The CDR3 is made up of 14 amino acids. For the CDR3, the DNA is TGTGCCAGCAGCCCTAGGCGAGGGGTTGAAAAACTGTTTTTT. Amino acids: CASSPRRGVEKLFF.

CDR3 sequence: CATRQGSYEQYF. CDR3 DNA: TGTGCCACCCGACAGGGGTCCTACGAGCAGTACTTC. The chain uses TRBV6-5 and TRBJ2-7, with 8 bases fitting TRBD1. Per germline, CDR1 MNHEY and CDR2 SVGAGI. The CDR3 length is 12 residues. V was clipped by 10 bases and J by 1 base; unmatched bases: 3.

This chain's CDR3 is CASVNTGSHGLPQHF. The CDR3 bases are TGTGCCAGCGTCAACACCGGGAGCCACGGTCTGCCCCAGCATTTT. The chain combines TRBV6-1 with TRBJ1-5; the D is unclear. Trimming removed 8 bases at V and 9 bases at J, with 23 bases between. The germline CDR1 and CDR2 sequences are MNHNS and SASEGT. CDR3 length equals 15 residues.

V is TRBV9 and J is TRBJ2-5, with TRBD2 matching over 12 bases. V was pared by 3 bases and J by 11 bases, with 8 bases of the junction left unmatched. The CDR3 covers 14 residues. Germline values: CDR1 SGDLS, CDR2 YYNGEE. DNA for the CDR3: TGTGCCAGCAGCGATCGGACTAGCGGGAATGAGCAGTACTTC. It codes for CASSDRTSGNEQYF.

V and J are TRBV12-3 or TRBV12-4 and TRBJ2-5; D may be TRBD1 or TRBD2 (5 bases each). Trimming left V 6 bases short and J 5 bases short, with 16 bases between. This CDR3 spans 14 amino acids. In DNA, the CDR3 is TGTGCCAGCAGCCTCCAGAGGGACGGGGAGACCCAGTACTTC. Amino acid sequence: CASSLQRDGETQYF.

A remark on this clonotype: Sequence at one end of the junction differs from germline and may be a read error. The V and J genes are TRBV5-1 and TRBJ2-7, with 10 bases matching TRBD1. The CDR3 totals 14 residues. Germline CDR1 SGHRS, CDR2 YFSETQ. DNA of the CDR3: TGCACCAGCAGCCCCGGGACAGGGGAGTACGAGCAGTACTTC. Encoded protein: CTSSPGTGEYEQYF. Drawing the rest from reference TRBV5-1 and TRBJ2-7, the complete variable domain is KAGVTQTPRYLIKTRGQQVTLSCSPISGHRSVSWYQQTPGQGLQFLFEYFSETQRNKGNFPGRFSGRQFSNSRSEMNVSTLELGDSALYLCTSSPGTGEYEQYFGPGTRLTVT.

This clonotype was detected many times. The chain couples TRBV20-1 to TRBJ2-7, with 8 bases identical to TRBD1. CDR1 is DFQATT and CDR2 is SNEGSKA in the germline V gene (reference sequence). The CDR3 has 13 residues. V lost 1 base and J lost 3; bases outside the gene matches: 2. The CDR3 reads CSARGQGNYEQYF. CDR3 coding DNA: TGCAGTGCTAGAGGACAGGGGAACTACGAGCAGTACTTC.

Only a few counts were recorded for this clonotype. The chain couples TRBV5-1 to TRBJ2-4; D ambiguous. V lost 4 bases and J 3 bases, leaving 11 bases between the germline ends. The CDR3 totals 14 residues. CDR1 is SGHRS and CDR2 is YFSETQ in the germline V gene. The CDR3 region is CASSPLAGKNIQYF. As DNA, the CDR3 is TGCGCCAGCAGCCCCCTGGCCGGCAAAAACATTCAGTACTTC.

This clonotype was seen a few times. This chain links TRBV12-3 or TRBV12-4 with TRBJ2-1; TRBD2 matches 10 bases. The CDR3 is 15 amino acids. J gave up 7 bases and V 2 bases, and 5 bases lay outside the gene matches. CDR3 sequence reads: CASSLRLAGTNEQFF. As DNA, the CDR3 is TGTGCCAGCAGTTTACGACTAGCGGGCACAAATGAGCAGTTCTTC.

The sample holds a few counts of this clonotype. The rearrangement joins TRBV20-1 to TRBJ2-5; D gene uncertain. The length of the CDR3 is 13 residues. Germline CDR1 and CDR2: DFQATT and SNEGSKA (reference sequence). Trimming took off 6 bases at V and 0 bases at J, with 11 bases between the two ends. CDR3 amino acids: CSAGRIDQETQYF. The CDR3 DNA reads as TGCAGTGCGGGTAGGATAGACCAAGAGACCCAGTACTTC.

The V and J genes are TRBV6-1 and TRBJ1-1, with D possibly TRBD1 on 5 matching bases. V shed 2 bases and J shed 6 bases, with 10 bases lying between them. This CDR3 comprises 13 residues. In germline, CDR1 is MNHNS, CDR2 SASEGT. The chain's CDR3 is CASSEYRGSEAFF. CDR3 coding DNA: TGTGCCAGCAGTGAATACCGGGGGTCTGAAGCTTTCTTT.

The chain links TRBV5-1 to TRBJ2-1; TRBD2 is a possible D gene (7 bases). The J call may be faulty, since TRBJ2-7 better matches the DNA end. The germline V gene has CDR1 SGHRS and CDR2 YFSETQ. This CDR3 comprises 17 residues. The CDR3 coding sequence is TGCGCCAGCAGCTTGGATAGGGGGAGGGCCGCGTACAATGAGCAGTACTTC. Its protein is CASSLDRGRAAYNEQYF.

This clonotype has just one count. The V and J genes are TRBV6-2 or TRBV6-3 and TRBJ2-3, with 11 positions matching TRBD2. The CDR3 totals 16 residues. J was trimmed by 14 bases and V by 6 bases; bases with no gene match: 19. CDR1 and CDR2 (germline): MNHEY, SVGEGT. The CDR3 nucleotides read TGTGCCAGCAGCCTACTAGCGGGAGAAGGTCACAGATACGCGTATTTT. Its protein is CASSLLAGEGHRYAYF.

This rearrangement joins TRBV19 to TRBJ1-2; maybe TRBD1 (6 bases). This CDR3 comprises 14 residues. Germline values: CDR1 LNHDA, CDR2 SQIVND (reference sequence). V lost 6 bases, J lost 6 bases, and 17 bases lay in between. CDR3 in DNA: TGTGCCAGTAGCCCTAGATGGGGGACAAATGGCTACACCTTC. Encoded protein: CASSPRWGTNGYTF.

The V and J genes are TRBV3-1 and TRBJ2-2; possible D gene TRBD1, 5 bases. CDR3 length equals 14 residues. Germline V gene data show CDR1 as LGHDT and CDR2 as YNNKEL (reference sequence). V lost 3 bases to trimming and J lost 2 bases, with 7 bases between them. The CDR3 is CASSQTANTGELFF. The DNA of the CDR3 is TGTGCCAGCAGCCAGACAGCCAACACCGGGGAGCTGTTTTTT.

This chain uses TRBV15 with TRBJ2-1, with D possibly matching TRBD2 (5 bases). CDR3 length: 12 residues. Germline CDR1 LNHNV, CDR2 YYDKDF (reference sequence). Deletions cut 10 bases from V and 6 bases from J, with 13 bases between. The CDR3 loop is CAIGERPNEQFF. The CDR3 nucleotides read TGTGCCATCGGGGAGCGCCCCAATGAGCAGTTCTTC.

On this clonotype itself: A much larger clone lies a single base off, so this may be a read error. The V and J genes are TRBV11-2 and TRBJ2-5; D uncertain. Germline CDR1 is SGHAT and CDR2 is FQNNGV. V was pared by 1 base and J by 2 bases, with 8 bases between. The CDR3 extends over 14 amino acids. In nucleotides, the CDR3 is TGTGCCAGCAGCTTAGCGGCCAGGCAAGAGACCCAGTACTTC. As protein: CASSLAARQETQYF.

This clonotype was detected a few times. The chain couples TRBV5-1 to TRBJ2-5, with D tentatively TRBD1 (6 bases). With the DNA end fitting TRBJ2-7 better, the J assignment may be wrong. The CDR3 is 14 residues long. Germline CDR1 SGHRS, CDR2 YFSETQ. As DNA, the CDR3 is TGCGCCAGCAGCTTTCAGGGGACCGTTCTCGAGCAGTACTTC. This codes for CASSFQGTVLEQYF.

This rearrangement joins TRBV5-1 to TRBJ1-1; possible D gene TRBD1, 6 bases. The CDR3 sequence is 14 residues long. The V and J ends lost 4 bases and 1 base respectively, with 11 bases between them. From germline, CDR1 is SGHRS and CDR2 YFSETQ. This chain's CDR3 is CASSVGTKNTEAFF. The DNA for the CDR3 is TGCGCCAGCAGCGTCGGGACAAAGAACACTGAAGCTTTCTTT.